This note documents a single T cell receptor beta chain sequence. Its target is not known. This specimen belongs to a study of cytomegalovirus exposure and HLA in healthy donors. Study-level findings and limits: As a later analysis showed, several of the most significant clusters appeared to be linked to common viral pathogens.

Amplification used 60 Vbeta primers and 13 Jbeta primers. The table came from immunoSEQ multiplex PCR; TCRdb's copy has only in-frame clones and leaves some out. This sample has about 150,000 clones, with 70% to 90% found just once. The CDR3 spans 15 residues. Germline CDR1 is SEHNR and CDR2 is FQNEAQ (reference sequence). V was clipped by 5 bases and J by 2 bases, with 16 bases between them. The sequencing input was PBMCs. The TCR sequence derives from a woman aged 40 to 50 in good health and CMV-seropositive. The genes are TRBV7-9 and TRBJ2-7, with a tentative D call TRBD2 (6 bases). In DNA form, the CDR3 reads TGTGCCAGCAGCCCTTGGGGTAGCGGCCCCTACGAGCAGTACTTC. Its translation is CASSPWGSGPYEQYF. Based on the CDR3 plus reference TRBV7-9 and TRBJ2-7, the full variable domain is DTGVSQNPRHKITKRGQNVTFRCDPISEHNRLYWYRQTLGQGPEFLTYFQNEAQLEKSRLLSDRFSAERPKGSFSTLEIQRTEQGDSAMYLCASSPWGSGPYEQYFGPGTRLTVT.